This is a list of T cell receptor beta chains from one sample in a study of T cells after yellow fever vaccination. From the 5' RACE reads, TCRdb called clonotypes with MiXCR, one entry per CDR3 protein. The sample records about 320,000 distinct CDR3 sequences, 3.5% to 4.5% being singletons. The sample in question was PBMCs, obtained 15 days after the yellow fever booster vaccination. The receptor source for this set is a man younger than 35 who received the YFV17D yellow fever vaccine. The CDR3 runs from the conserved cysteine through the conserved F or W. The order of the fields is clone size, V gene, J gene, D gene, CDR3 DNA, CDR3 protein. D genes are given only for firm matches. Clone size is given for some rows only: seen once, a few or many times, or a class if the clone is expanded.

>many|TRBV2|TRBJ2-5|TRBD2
TGTGCCAGCGGAGATAGCGGGGCGGAGACCCAGTACTTC
CASGDSGAETQYF
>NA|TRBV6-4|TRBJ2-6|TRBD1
TGTGCCAGCAGTGAACAGGGGGCCTCTGGGGCCAACGTCCTGACTTTC
CASSEQGASGANVLTF
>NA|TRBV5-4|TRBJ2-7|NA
TGTGCCAGCAGCGCCCGACCGGCCTACGAGCAGTACTTC
CASSARPAYEQYF
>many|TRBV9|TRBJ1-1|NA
TGTGCCAGCAGAGAGACGGCGAACACTGAAGCTTTCTTT
CASRETANTEAFF
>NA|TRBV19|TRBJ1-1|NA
TGTGCCAGTAACCTAGGGGTCCGGAATACTGAAGCTTTCTTT
CASNLGVRNTEAFF
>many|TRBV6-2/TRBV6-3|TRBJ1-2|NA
TGTGCCAGCAGTTATTTTCAGACTTCTAACTATGGCTACACCTTC
CASSYFQTSNYGYTF
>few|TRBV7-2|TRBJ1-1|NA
TGTGCCAGCAGCCGGTGGAGGGGGGAGGTAGCTTTCTTT
CASSRWRGEVAFF
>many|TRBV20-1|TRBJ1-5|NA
TGCAGTGCCGGTGGGTGGGTCAATCAGCCCCAGCATTTT
CSAGGWVNQPQHF
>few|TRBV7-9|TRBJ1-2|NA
TGTGCCAGCAGCTCGCCTCAAGGGGGAGCATATGGCTACACCTTC
CASSSPQGGAYGYTF
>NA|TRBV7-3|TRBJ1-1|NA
TGTGCCAGCAGCTTTTCTGAGGGACGGACTGAAGCTTTCTTT
CASSFSEGRTEAFF
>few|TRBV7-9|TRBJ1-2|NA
TGTGCCAGCAGCTTAGGAGCCGTACTCTCTGGTGGCTACACCTTC
CASSLGAVLSGGYTF
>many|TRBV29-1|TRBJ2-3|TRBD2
TGCAGCTTCGGACTAGCGGGGGGCACAGATACGCAGTATTTT
CSFGLAGGTDTQYF
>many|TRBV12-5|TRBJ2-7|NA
TGTGCTAGTGGTTCCCCTCCTACAGGTTACTCCTACGAGCAGTACTTC
CASGSPPTGYSYEQYF
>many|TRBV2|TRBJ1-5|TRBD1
TGTGCCAGCAAGGGGGCAGGGAAAACGCATCAGCCCCAGCATTTT
CASKGAGKTHQPQHF
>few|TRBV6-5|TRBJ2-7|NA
TGTGCCAGTCACGCCGGGGGATCCCTACACGAGCAGTACTTC
CASHAGGSLHEQYF